This TCR beta chain was sequenced for a study of Graves' ophthalmopathy and Graves' hyperthyroidism. Study observations and caveats: Appearing in blood as well were most expanded thyroid clonotypes above 0.001 frequency.

A remark on this clonotype: Antigen unknown.

RNA transcripts yielded amplified TCR beta CDR3 regions. HTBI-primed RT-PCR formed the first round, and a multiplex PCR formed the second. Each CDR3 protein gets one entry after TCRdb re-called the multiplex PCR reads with MiXCR. Counted here are 450,000 to 600,000 distinct CDR3 sequences, under 40% occurring once; the ten biggest clones make up roughly 4.5%. The hyperthyroidism patients had a new diagnosis of under 2 months' duration and were aged 18 to 65. Other autoimmune diseases, uncontrolled infections, pregnancy and lactation each led to patient exclusion. This CDR3 spans 13 amino acids. Germline assignment: CDR1 MNHEY and CDR2 SVGAGI. V was trimmed by 1 base and J by 3 bases, leaving 6 bases between them.

This chain links TRBV6-5 with TRBJ1-2; no definite D call. This receptor was identified in an adult man with Graves' hyperthyroidism. The sequencing input was peripheral blood or thyroid tissue (not recorded which). CDR3: CASSYYIDYGYTF. The CDR3 DNA is TGTGCCAGCAGTTACTATATTGACTATGGCTACACCTTC.